This TCR beta chain emerged from a study of blood T cell repertoires in COVID-19. About the study: The samples span acute and convalescent COVID-19 from the United States, Italy and Spain. T cells, B-cell-depleted T cells, or PBMCs provided the cDNA or gDNA that served as material.

The CDR3 runs to 18 residues. V dropped 3 bases and J dropped 4 bases, with 25 bases sitting between them. Germline-derived CDR1 and CDR2 are DFQATT and SNEGSKA (reference sequence). The method was immunoSEQ multiplex PCR; TCRdb's version includes in-frame clones alone and lacks a portion of them. This sample has 410,000 or so clones, with roughly 85% found just once. Sequenced input: peripheral blood. The TCR originated in a woman aged 25 to 45 with active or convalescent COVID-19. This rearrangement joins TRBV20-1 to TRBJ2-1; possible D gene TRBD2, 5 bases. CDR3 protein: CSASSSPGFSTKYNEQFF. As DNA, the CDR3 is TGCAGTGCTAGTTCTAGCCCCGGGTTCTCCACTAAATACAATGAGCAGTTCTTC.